This T cell receptor (beta chain) is from a study of blood T cell repertoires in COVID-19. A COVID-19 case had been met by exposed participants during the 2 weeks before study entry. The CDR3 runs to 14 residues. The germline V and J ends were trimmed by 2 bases and 0 bases, with 8 bases remaining between them. Germline CDR1 reads SGHVS; CDR2 reads FNYEAQ. TCRdb's copy holds only in-frame clones and misses some; the assay was immunoSEQ multiplex PCR. The sample lists 350,000 to 500,000 clones, 70% to 90% occurring once. This sequence joins TRBV7-6 and TRBJ2-7, with D uncertain. The sample was PBMCs or T cells enriched from blood (not recorded which). The receptor's source is a woman between 18 and 30 years old who had been exposed to COVID-19. The CDR3 protein is CASSLFELSYEQYF. In DNA, the CDR3 is TGTGCCAGCAGCTTATTCGAGCTCTCCTACGAGCAGTACTTC.